These 3 T cell receptor beta chains were sequenced from one sample in a study of T cell repertoires in cytomegalovirus infection. Antigens of these TCRs are unknown. TCRdb fed the reads into MiXCR, producing one record per CDR3 protein. The table records about 830,000 distinct CDR3 sequences, around a third of them present only once. This material consisted of cultured CD8+ T cells from PBMCs, taken from culture after CMV antigen stimulation. Source of these receptors: a human donor in good health (CMV status not recorded). Some clones in this sample may be carry-over from other donors' samples.

The chain combines TRBV19 with TRBJ1-1, with a possible D match to TRBD1 (5 bases). V lost 10 bases and J lost 3, with 12 bases in between. The CDR3 loop spans 12 amino acids. Germline V gene sequence: CDR1 LNHDA, CDR2 SQIVND (reference sequence). The CDR3 bases are TGTGCCACCTTAGGGGTTTACACTGAAGCTTTCTTT. It is translated as CATLGVYTEAFF.

This rearrangement joins TRBV15 to TRBJ1-5, with no clear D. This CDR3 is built from 13 residues. Germline loops: CDR1 LNHNV, CDR2 YYDKDF (reference sequence). V lost 6 bases, J lost 6 bases, and 12 bases lay in between. The CDR3 region is CATSLGALQPQHF. CDR3 DNA: TGTGCCACCAGTCTTGGCGCCCTTCAGCCCCAGCATTTT.

A few counts support this clonotype. The J gene is TRBJ2-2, the V gene TRBV7-9, with D maybe TRBD2 (6 bases). V lost 7 bases to trimming and J lost 5 bases, with 29 bases between them. Per germline, CDR1 SEHNR and CDR2 FQNEAQ (reference sequence). The CDR3 runs to 19 residues. The CDR3 nucleotides are TGTGCCAGCACCCTACCCCGGGACTCGGGCCTTATAGGGACCGGGGAGCTGTTTTTT. This encodes CASTLPRDSGLIGTGELFF.